Following are 30 T cell receptor beta chains from one sample sequenced in a study of CD8 T cells in ankylosing spondylitis. Study-wide points: Characteristic of ankylosing spondylitis blood, it appeared, was a TCR beta motif comprising about eight highly homologous variants.

TCRdb called the 5' RACE reads again in MiXCR, with one record for every CDR3 protein. Among fewer than 500,000 distinct CDR3 sequences listed, 25% to 30% were seen once. Antigens of these TCRs are unknown. Sequencing was done on a sample of blood, either unsorted or a sorted T cell fraction (not recorded which). The receptor set was obtained from a male donor with ankylosing spondylitis.

In its sample, this clonotype was seen a few times. The DNA of the CDR3 is TGCAGCGTGGGACAGGCCCCGAACACTGAAGCTTTCTTT. This sequence encodes CSVGQAPNTEAFF. The chain combines TRBV29-1 with TRBJ1-1; TRBD1 agrees at 8 bases. Germline V gene data show CDR1 as SQVTM and CDR2 as ANQGSEA. The CDR3 is 13 residues long. V was clipped by 6 bases and J by 1 base; unmatched bases: 4.

This clonotype was observed a single time. The chain carries TRBV6-1 and TRBJ2-7; D is unresolved. Between the trimmed V and J ends, which lost 3 bases and 3 bases, there was a span of 9 bases. In germline, CDR1 is MNHNS, CDR2 SASEGT. The CDR3 extends over 13 amino acids. The CDR3 region is CASSEGTHYEQYV. CDR3 in DNA: TGTGCCAGCAGTGAGGGCACCCACTACGAGCAGTACGTC.

This clonotype has more than one count but fewer than ten. The chain is built from TRBV20-1 and TRBJ1-2; TRBD1 matches at 9 bases. The junction had 7 bases not matched to a gene; V was cut back by 5 bases and J by 6 bases. This CDR3 spans 13 amino acids. Germline loops: CDR1 DFQATT, CDR2 SNEGSKA (reference sequence). The CDR3 is CSADRGGLNGYTF. CDR3 sequence (DNA): TGCAGTGCTGACAGGGGGGGCTTAAATGGCTACACCTTC.

This clonotype has a handful of counts. This chain joins TRBV20-1 and TRBJ1-1, with D possibly matching TRBD1 (6 bases). Trimming pared 0 bases from V and 4 bases from J, leaving 9 bases between. Germline CDR1 reads DFQATT; CDR2 reads SNEGSKA (reference sequence). The length of the CDR3 is 13 residues. The CDR3 loop is CSARDRGVTEAFF. DNA of the CDR3: TGCAGTGCTAGAGATAGGGGGGTCACTGAAGCTTTCTTT.

V gene TRBV5-1 combines with J gene TRBJ2-5, with 7 bases aligning to TRBD2. V dropped 4 bases and J dropped 5; count of bases not matched to a gene: 8. Germline V gives CDR1 SGHRS, CDR2 YFSETQ. This CDR3 has 14 amino acids. DNA for the CDR3: TGCGCCAGCAGCCCAGCCGGGGGGATCGAGACCCAGTACTTC. Translation: CASSPAGGIETQYF.

This clonotype was seen more than once but under ten times. V is TRBV6-1 and J is TRBJ1-2; 7 nucleotides line up with TRBD1. The V and J ends lost 6 bases and 8 bases, in that order; junction bases with no gene match: 9. The CDR3 is 13 residues long. The V gene's germline CDR1 is MNHNS and CDR2 SASEGT. CDR3 amino acids: CASSTPTGRGYTF. CDR3 coding DNA: TGTGCCAGCAGCACCCCGACAGGGCGCGGCTACACCTTC.

The chain recombines TRBV2 with TRBJ2-1; 9 bases map to TRBD2. Per germline, CDR1 SNHLY and CDR2 FYNNEI. With 2 bases clipped from V and 0 bases from J, the junction kept 17 bases outside the gene matches. The CDR3 is 21 amino acids. CDR3 nucleotide sequence: TGTGCCAGCAGTGAATGGTCTAGCGGGATCCGCTCAACAAGCTCCTACAATGAGCAGTTCTTC. This translates into CASSEWSSGIRSTSSYNEQFF.

The chain combines TRBV20-1 with TRBJ1-3; possibly TRBD1 for D (6 bases). The length of the CDR3 is 14 residues. V was pared by 0 bases and J by 5 bases, with 11 bases between. From germline, CDR1 is DFQATT and CDR2 SNEGSKA (reference sequence). The DNA for the CDR3 is TGCAGTGCTAGAGATTTCAGGGGTAGAAACACCATATATTTT. Protein product: CSARDFRGRNTIYF.

The chain employs TRBV6-5 and TRBJ1-2, with TRBD1 matching 7 bases. The CDR3 has 15 amino acids. After removal of 0 bases from V and 6 bases from J, the junction contained 7 bases not matched to a gene. From germline, CDR1 is MNHEY and CDR2 SVGAGI. The CDR3 DNA reads as TGTGCCAGCAGTTACTCGACAGGGCGTCAGCATGGCTACACCTTC. It codes for CASSYSTGRQHGYTF.

This clonotype was seen ten or more times. The V and J genes are TRBV11-2 and TRBJ2-1; D uncertain. With 5 bases removed from V and 10 bases from J, the gap between germline ends came to 18 bases. CDR3 length: 14 residues. Germline CDR1 and CDR2: SGHAT and FQNNGV. The CDR3 region is CASSPPAGRSEQFF. The CDR3 nucleotides are TGTGCCAGCAGCCCTCCGGCAGGAAGGAGCGAGCAGTTCTTC.

This clonotype was seen a few times. This rearrangement joins TRBV2 to TRBJ2-1; D is unclear. Trimming shortened V by 3 bases and J by 15 bases, and 9 bases separated the two germline ends. The germline CDR1 and CDR2 sequences are SNHLY and FYNNEI. CDR3 length: 10 amino acids. The DNA for the CDR3 is TGTGCCAGCAGTGAGAGAGCCCTGTTCTTC. This translates into CASSERALFF.

This clonotype was detected many times. The chain recombines TRBV29-1 with TRBJ2-2; D unclear. Per the germline V gene, CDR1 is SQVTM and CDR2 is ANQGSEA. V was shortened by 4 bases and J by 2 bases, with 5 bases between the two germline ends. CDR3 length: 12 amino acids. The CDR3 coding sequence is TGCAGCGTTGTTGTCAACACCGGGGAGCTGTTTTTT. This gives the protein CSVVVNTGELFF.

This clonotype has more than one count but fewer than ten. The chain is built from TRBV20-1 and TRBJ2-1; TRBD2 matches at 10 bases. This CDR3 has 15 residues. Germline CDR1 reads DFQATT; CDR2 reads SNEGSKA (reference sequence). V shed 0 bases, J shed 5 bases, and the junction held 4 bases outside the gene matches. CDR3 region: CSARDRLAGDNEQFF. CDR3 nucleotide sequence: TGCAGTGCTAGAGATCGCCTAGCGGGAGACAATGAGCAGTTCTTC.

The DNA for the CDR3 is TGTGCCAGCAGCCAAGGGGGACTCAACGAGCAGTACTTC. Translating gives CASSQGGLNEQYF. The chain links TRBV3-1 to TRBJ2-7; the D gene is possibly TRBD2 (6 bases). Trimming removed 1 base from V and 5 bases from J, with 9 bases in between. The CDR3 consists of 13 residues. Germline V CDR1 and CDR2: LGHDT, YNNKEL (reference sequence).

This clonotype was seen only a few times. This chain links TRBV12-3 or TRBV12-4 with TRBJ1-2; 8 nucleotides agree with TRBD1. CDR3 length equals 13 residues. The V gene end was trimmed by 4 bases and the J gene end by 5 bases; junction bases not matched to a gene: 3. The chain's CDR3 is CASSSTGEYGYTF. The CDR3, as DNA: TGTGCCAGCAGTTCGACAGGGGAGTATGGCTACACCTTC.

This clonotype has just a few counts. The chain links TRBV29-1 to TRBJ2-5, with D possibly being TRBD1 (6 bases). Trimming pared 4 bases from V and 0 bases from J, leaving 15 bases between. CDR3 size: 15 residues. In germline, CDR1 is SQVTM, CDR2 ANQGSEA. In nucleotides, the CDR3 is TGCAGCGTTGTCTTCGGGACAACGTACCAAGAGACCCAGTACTTC. As protein: CSVVFGTTYQETQYF.

This chain links TRBV10-1 with TRBJ2-5, with 12 nucleotides matching TRBD2. This CDR3 is built from 17 residues. V shed 5 bases and J 3 bases; nucleotides not matched to a gene: 10. Looked up from germline, CDR1 is WNHNN and CDR2 is SYGVQD (reference sequence). DNA for the CDR3: TGCGCCAGCAGTTTCGGACTAGCGGGAATGTCAGAAGAGACCCAGTACTTC. This translates into CASSFGLAGMSEETQYF.

A few counts support this clonotype. The chain combines TRBV12-3 or TRBV12-4 with TRBJ2-7; D gene uncertain. V was clipped by 2 bases and J by 0 bases, with 8 bases between them. The CDR3 spans 14 residues. This CDR3 is CASSLLAGSYEQYF. CDR3 in DNA: TGTGCCAGCAGTTTACTCGCAGGCTCCTACGAGCAGTACTTC.

This clonotype was counted a few times. V and J are TRBV5-1 and TRBJ2-1, with D possibly TRBD2 on 5 matching bases. The germline V gene encodes CDR1 SGHRS and CDR2 YFSETQ. Trimming took 4 bases from V and 0 from J, leaving 14 bases between them. This CDR3 has 16 residues. CDR3 coding DNA: TGCGCCAGCAGCATTAGGACTTCGAGCTCCTACAATGAGCAGTTCTTC. It codes for CASSIRTSSSYNEQFF.

This chain links TRBV27 with TRBJ2-5, with 12 bases matching TRBD2. The V and J ends lost 8 bases and 1 base, in that order; junction bases with no gene match: 8. Germline V lookup: CDR1 MNHEY, CDR2 SMNVEV (reference sequence). CDR3 length: 16 amino acids. The DNA for the CDR3 is TGTGCCAGCTGGCGTCTAGCGGGAGGGCTCCAAGAGACCCAGTACTTC. Translating gives CASWRLAGGLQETQYF.

The genes are TRBV11-2 and TRBJ1-1; D possibly corresponds to TRBD1 (5 bases). The germline CDR1 and CDR2 sequences are SGHAT and FQNNGV. This CDR3 has 15 residues. Trimming shortened V by 6 bases and J by 1 base, and 15 bases separated the two germline ends. CDR3 coding DNA: TGTGCCAGCAGAACGACCGGCAGGGCGAACACTGAAGCTTTCTTT. Its protein product is CASRTTGRANTEAFF.

J is TRBJ1-1 and V is TRBV7-9; D ambiguous. The CDR3 covers 14 residues. The germline V and J ends were trimmed by 2 bases and 1 base, with 8 bases remaining between them. Germline loops: CDR1 SEHNR, CDR2 FQNEAQ (reference sequence). In nucleotides, the CDR3 is TGTGCCAGCAGCTTATATCGGGAGAACACTGAAGCTTTCTTT. The encoded protein is CASSLYRENTEAFF. The variable domain in full, with the rest retrieved from reference TRBV7-9 and TRBJ1-1, is DTGVSQNPRHKITKRGQNVTFRCDPISEHNRLYWYRQTLGQGPEFLTYFQNEAQLEKSRLLSDRFSAERPKGSFSTLEIQRTEQGDSAMYLCASSLYRENTEAFFGQGTRLTVV.

This chain uses TRBV5-1 with TRBJ2-3, with TRBD2 matching over 9 bases. J lost 0 bases, V lost 0 bases, and 8 bases had no gene match. Looked up from germline, CDR1 is SGHRS and CDR2 is YFSETQ. CDR3 length equals 18 residues. The CDR3 protein is CASSLALTSGSSTDTQYF. CDR3 sequence (DNA): TGCGCCAGCAGCTTGGCCTTGACTAGCGGATCTAGCACAGATACGCAGTATTTT.

The J gene is TRBJ1-3, the V gene TRBV12-3 or TRBV12-4; D gene unclear. The V end was cut by 3 bases, the J end by 0 bases, with 9 bases between. This CDR3 is 15 amino acids long. CDR3: CASSFLANSGNTIYF. The CDR3 coding sequence is TGTGCCAGCAGTTTCCTGGCCAACTCTGGAAACACCATATATTTT.

V and J are TRBV5-1 and TRBJ2-7; D perhaps matches TRBD1 (6 bases). Germline V CDR1 and CDR2: SGHRS, YFSETQ. CDR3 length: 14 amino acids. Trimming took off 7 bases at V and 5 bases at J, with 19 bases between the two ends. The CDR3, as DNA: TGCGCCAGCCTTGATGACAGGTCTTTCCACGAGCAGTACGTC. It translates to CASLDDRSFHEQYV.

V is TRBV5-1 and J is TRBJ1-1; perhaps TRBD1 as D (5 bases). Germline values: CDR1 SGHRS, CDR2 YFSETQ. This CDR3 has 14 amino acids. With 4 bases removed from V and 5 bases from J, the gap between germline ends came to 15 bases. This CDR3 reads CASSPGAWGTEAFF. CDR3 DNA: TGCGCCAGCAGCCCTGGGGCTTGGGGTACTGAAGCTTTCTTT.

This chain links TRBV29-1 with TRBJ2-5; D ambiguous. The CDR3 totals 10 residues. V shed 7 bases and J shed 5 bases, with 8 bases lying between them. From germline, CDR1 is SQVTM and CDR2 ANQGSEA. CDR3 sequence: CSADSETQYF. DNA for the CDR3: TGCAGCGCTGACTCGGAGACCCAGTACTTC.

This clonotype was seen a handful of times. This chain connects TRBV27 to TRBJ1-5; perhaps TRBD1 as D (6 bases). V was cut by 5 bases and J by 4 bases, with 15 bases left in between. This CDR3 has 15 amino acids. Germline V CDR1 and CDR2: MNHEY, SMNVEV (reference sequence). This chain's CDR3 is CASSPARGDNQPQHF. CDR3 sequence (DNA): TGTGCCAGCAGTCCCGCCAGGGGAGATAATCAGCCCCAGCATTTT.

V and J are TRBV6-1 and TRBJ2-1; 13 bases map to TRBD2. V lost 5 bases and J lost 9; bases outside the gene matches: 10. This CDR3 is built from 16 residues. Germline lookup yields CDR1 MNHNS and CDR2 SASEGT. The CDR3 DNA follows: TGTGCCAGCAGTCCTCCGGGACTAGCGGGATCTTTTGAGCAGTTCTTC. It encodes CASSPPGLAGSFEQFF.

The CDR3 sequence is CSARWNREETQYF. CDR3 in DNA: TGCAGTGCTAGATGGAATAGGGAAGAGACCCAGTACTTC. This chain connects TRBV20-1 to TRBJ2-5; D ambiguous. From germline, CDR1 is DFQATT and CDR2 SNEGSKA (reference sequence). CDR3 length: 13 residues. Trimming removed 2 bases from V and 3 bases from J, with 10 bases in between.